This TCR beta chain appears in the sequencing data of a study of cytomegalovirus exposure and HLA in healthy donors. The PCR employed 60 Vbeta primers together with 13 Jbeta primers. TCRdb's table, derived via immunoSEQ multiplex PCR, lists solely in-frame clones and lacks some. The repertoire holds more than 130,000 clones, with around 80% as singletons. Concerning this clone itself: Its cognate antigen is unknown.

Study observations and caveats: In a later analysis, HLA-associated TCR beta chains were more clonally expanded than equally common others.

V dropped 0 bases and J dropped 7; count of bases not matched to a gene: 3. Germline CDR1 SGHNT, CDR2 YENEEA. The CDR3 contains 14 residues. The material sequenced was PBMCs. This TCR derives from a man aged 35 to 55 in good health and CMV-seropositive. The gene calls are TRBV11-3 and TRBJ1-2, with 9 bases that match TRBD1. The CDR3 protein is CASSLEQGASGYTF. The CDR3 DNA follows: TGTGCCAGCAGCTTAGAACAGGGGGCTTCTGGCTACACCTTC.